This T cell receptor beta chain was identified during a study of T cell repertoires in cytomegalovirus infection (dated by TCRdb to the late 2010s). Background for the entire study: Donor HLA type was relevant to the analysis, as public TCR beta signatures indicated carriage of CMV infection together with the matching HLA type. Overall study results and their limits: The ex vivo response was dominated by HLA-C-restricted CMV-specific TCR beta clonotypes, which also provided the single most frequent clonotype in two of eight donors. Cumulative frequency of public TCR beta family members discriminated carriers of CMV infection plus the relevant HLA type in this cohort and an independent approximately 350-donor cohort.

Sequencing instrument: Illumina HiSeq 1500. TCRdb reanalyzed the raw reads on its own, using fastp at Q25 for trimming and MiXCR for clone calling, and kept in-frame beta chains. CDR3 protein sequences are deduplicated, and each keeps its most common genes and DNA. The sample table lists some 440,000 distinct CDR3 sequences, about 33% of them with a count of one. Together, the top ten hold roughly 13% of the sample. CDR1 and CDR2, looked up from the germline V gene (reference sequence), are DFQATT and SNEGSKA. The CDR3 spans 16 residues, from the cysteine through the phenylalanine. Only CDR3 DNA is held: 48 bases, read in frame from base 1. V loses 3 bases at its end and J loses 7 bases; junction bases beyond the gene matches: 12. Note on this clonotype: The specificity of this receptor is unknown. Base-call qualities are not available, and no considerably larger clone is one nucleotide away.

The sample comprised PBMCs. The sequence was obtained from a human donor in good health (CMV status not recorded). Some clones in this sample may be carry-over from other donors' samples. The chain is assembled from TRBV20-1 and TRBJ1-6; TRBD1 agrees with 7 junctional bases. The CDR3: CSASPFRQGWNSPLHF. The DNA sequence reads TGCAGTGCTAGCCCATTTAGACAGGGATGGAATTCACCCCTCCACTTT.